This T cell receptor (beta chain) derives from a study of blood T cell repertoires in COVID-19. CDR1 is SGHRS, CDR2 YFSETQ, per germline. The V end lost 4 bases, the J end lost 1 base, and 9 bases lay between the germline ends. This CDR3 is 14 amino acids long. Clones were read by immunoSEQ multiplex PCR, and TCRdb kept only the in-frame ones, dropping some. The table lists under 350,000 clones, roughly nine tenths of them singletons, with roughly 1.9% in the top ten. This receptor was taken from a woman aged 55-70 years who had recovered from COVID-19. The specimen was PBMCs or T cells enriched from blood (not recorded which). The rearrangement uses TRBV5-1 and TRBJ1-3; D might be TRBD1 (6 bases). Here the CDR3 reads CASSDTGSGNTIYF. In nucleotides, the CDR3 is TGCGCCAGCAGCGATACAGGGTCTGGAAACACCATATATTTT.